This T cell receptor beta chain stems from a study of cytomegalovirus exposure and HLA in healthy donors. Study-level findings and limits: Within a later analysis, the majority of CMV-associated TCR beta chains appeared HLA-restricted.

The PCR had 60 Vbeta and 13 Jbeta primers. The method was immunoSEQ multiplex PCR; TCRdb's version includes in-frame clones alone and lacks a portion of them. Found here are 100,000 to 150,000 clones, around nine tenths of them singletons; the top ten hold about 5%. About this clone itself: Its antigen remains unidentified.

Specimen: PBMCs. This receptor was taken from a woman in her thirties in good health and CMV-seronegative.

The CDR3 nucleotides read TGTGCCAGCAGCTTAGTAGCGGGGGGAACCTTGGGCGAGCAGTACTTC. Its protein product is CASSLVAGGTLGEQYF. The V and J genes are TRBV11-2 and TRBJ2-7; TRBD2 aligns across 10 bases. Trimming took 1 base from V and 6 from J; bases not matched to a gene: 9. CDR1 is SGHAT and CDR2 is FQNNGV in the germline V gene. The CDR3 spans 16 residues.